The T cell receptor beta chain under discussion was sequenced for a study of radiation and T cells in renal cell carcinoma. Study conclusions and caveats: In blood, top tumor clones expanded by 2 weeks, shrinking by 4.

As for this clone: Its matching antigen is unknown.

Indicated time point: blood 2 weeks post-SBRT. Treatment of the sample: 15 Gy SBRT to primary tumor, nephrectomy 4 weeks later. Radiation-treated patients gave blood at baseline, week 2 and week 4. Profiling relied on immunoSEQ multiplex PCR, and the TCRdb table lists in-frame clones only, not all of them. Seen here are roughly 140,000 clones, 87% observed once, and the top ten hold 10% to 15%. CDR1 is SEHNR and CDR2 is FQNEAQ in the germline V gene (reference sequence). The CDR3 sequence is 14 residues long. Trimming stripped 4 bases from V and 5 bases from J, with 14 bases between. This chain connects TRBV7-9 to TRBJ1-2; perhaps TRBD1 as D (5 bases). The sequenced sample was blood, obtained from a patient whose treatment included radiotherapy and nephrectomy. The sequence was obtained from a woman in her 50s with renal cell carcinoma. In DNA, the CDR3 is TGTGCCAGCAGCTCTAGGCAGGGTACTTATGGCTACACCTTC. Residues: CASSSRQGTYGYTF. Based on the CDR3 plus reference TRBV7-9 and TRBJ1-2, the full variable domain is DTGVSQNPRHKITKRGQNVTFRCDPISEHNRLYWYRQTLGQGPEFLTYFQNEAQLEKSRLLSDRFSAERPKGSFSTLEIQRTEQGDSAMYLCASSSRQGTYGYTFGSGTRLTVV.